These T cell receptor beta chains were read from a single sample in a study of blood T cell repertoires in COVID-19. The assay was immunoSEQ multiplex PCR, and TCRdb's table has in-frame clones only and misses some. The sample includes under 300,000 clones, roughly 79% seen only once; the top ten take roughly 2.9%. The sample was peripheral blood. The receptors were gathered from a woman aged 60 to 75 with active or convalescent COVID-19. CDR3s include the opening cysteine and the closing phenylalanine or tryptophan. D genes are given only for firm matches. Clone size is shown for a subset of rows, as once, few, many or a class of expanded clone.

>once|.|TRBJ1-5|TRBV6-1
TGTGCCAGCAGTGAATCGGGGGGCAATCAGCCCCAGCATTTT
CASSESGGNQPQHF
>.|TRBD1|TRBJ2-3|TRBV10-3
TGTGCCATCAGTGACAGGGGGAGCACAGATACGCAGTATTTT
CAISDRGSTDTQYF
>.|.|TRBJ2-3|TRBV4-3
TGCGCCAGCAGCCAAGATCTGGCGGGGGCACCCGGGGATACGCAGTATTTT
CASSQDLAGAPGDTQYF
>.|.|TRBJ2-7|TRBV18
TGTGCCAGCTCGCCTCCCGGGGGAAGCTACGAGCAGTACTTC
CASSPPGGSYEQYF
>.|TRBD1|TRBJ1-4|TRBV27
TGTGCCAGCAGTTTGTATTATCGGAGCAGGGGGCTTACCCTAACAACTAATGAAAAACTGTTTTTT
CASSLYYRSRGLTLTTNEKLFF
>few|TRBD1|TRBJ1-2|TRBV6-6
TGTGCCAGCAGTCGACAGGGGGCAGGGGCTAACTATGGCTACACCTTC
CASSRQGAGANYGYTF
>once|.|TRBJ1-4|TRBV6-2/TRBV6-3
TGTGCCAGCAGTACCCTGCACCGGGCTAATGAAAAACTGTTTTTT
CASSTLHRANEKLFF
>.|.|TRBJ1-1|TRBV10-1
TGCGCCAGCAGCGGGGACTCCCGGAAGACTGAAGCTTTCTTT
CASSGDSRKTEAFF
>.|TRBD1|TRBJ1-2|TRBV27
TGTGCCAGCGTCGGGACAGGGGGATATGCCTACACCTTC
CASVGTGGYAYTF
>.|.|TRBJ2-2|TRBV7-9
TGTGCCAGCAGCTTAGCAGGGGGTACCGGGGAGCTGTTTTTT
CASSLAGGTGELFF
>few|.|TRBJ2-5|TRBV5-1
TGCGCCAGCAGCTTGGGGAGCGGGTACCAAGAGACCCAGTACTTC
CASSLGSGYQETQYF